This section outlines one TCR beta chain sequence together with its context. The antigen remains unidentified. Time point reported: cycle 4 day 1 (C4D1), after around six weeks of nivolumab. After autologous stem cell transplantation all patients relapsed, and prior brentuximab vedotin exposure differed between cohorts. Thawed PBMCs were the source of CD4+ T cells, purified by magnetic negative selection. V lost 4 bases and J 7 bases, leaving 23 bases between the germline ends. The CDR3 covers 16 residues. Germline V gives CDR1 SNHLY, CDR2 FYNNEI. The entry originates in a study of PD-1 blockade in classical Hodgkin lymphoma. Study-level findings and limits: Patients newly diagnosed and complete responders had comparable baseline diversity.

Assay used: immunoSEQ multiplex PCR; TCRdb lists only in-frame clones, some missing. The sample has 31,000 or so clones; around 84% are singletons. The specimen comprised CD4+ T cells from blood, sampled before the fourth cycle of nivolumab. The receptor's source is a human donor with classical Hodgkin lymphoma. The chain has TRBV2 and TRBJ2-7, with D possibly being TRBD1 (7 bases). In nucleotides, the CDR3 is TGTGCCAGCAGTGGAGGGGCGGTGGAGGGGGCGGAGGAGCAGTACTTC. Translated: CASSGGAVEGAEEQYF. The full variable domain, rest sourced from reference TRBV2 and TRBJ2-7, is EPEVTQTPSHQVTQMGQEVILRCVPISNHLYFYWYRQILGQKVEFLVSFYNNEISEKSEIFDDQFSVERPDGSNFTLKIRSTKLEDSAMYFCASSGGAVEGAEEQYFGPGTRLTVT.